Listed below are T cell receptor beta chains from one sample, sequenced in a study of T cell changes during pregnancy in multiple sclerosis. Assay: immunoSEQ multiplex PCR; the TCRdb copy retains only in-frame clones and omits some. The sample carries roughly 24,000 clones, 70% to 90% recorded once. The sequencing here drew on CD8+ T cells from peripheral blood mononuclear cells, taken in the first trimester of pregnancy. These receptors all stem from a female donor in good health, enrolled as a control in a pregnancy study. The CDR3 runs from the conserved cysteine through the conserved F or W. Where a row states a size, it is once, few, many or the class of an expanded clone; other rows omit it.

v_gene: TRBV19; j_gene: TRBJ1-1; abundance: .; CDR3aa: CASSIGGQGISMNTEAFF
v_gene: TRBV7-9; j_gene: .; abundance: .; CDR3aa: CASSHTGGGYEQYF
v_gene: TRBV11-2; j_gene: TRBJ2-7; abundance: once; CDR3aa: CASSFTGSLYEQYF
v_gene: TRBV4-2; j_gene: TRBJ2-3; abundance: .; CDR3aa: CASSLTIAGGRFTDTQYF
v_gene: TRBV5-1; j_gene: TRBJ1-4; abundance: .; CDR3aa: CASSLRGGQGEKLFF
v_gene: TRBV7-9; j_gene: TRBJ1-5; abundance: .; CDR3aa: CASSLDRSNQPQHF
v_gene: TRBV30; j_gene: TRBJ1-1; abundance: .; CDR3aa: CAWSVKPGQLSNTEAFF
v_gene: TRBV29-1; j_gene: TRBJ2-1; abundance: once; CDR3aa: CSVPKGDSSYNEQFF
v_gene: TRBV6-4; j_gene: TRBJ2-1; abundance: few; CDR3aa: CASSDRLAGGNEQFF
v_gene: TRBV9; j_gene: TRBJ1-2; abundance: medium-sized; CDR3aa: CASSEHGTQGDGYTF
v_gene: TRBV27; j_gene: TRBJ1-5; abundance: .; CDR3aa: CASTGGVGQPQHF
v_gene: TRBV6-1; j_gene: TRBJ2-6; abundance: .; CDR3aa: CASSEGDRAVSGANVLTF
v_gene: TRBV9; j_gene: TRBJ1-1; abundance: .; CDR3aa: CASSGRDRAPGTEAFF
v_gene: TRBV19; j_gene: TRBJ2-7; abundance: .; CDR3aa: CASSMVEQPYEQYF
v_gene: TRBV9; j_gene: TRBJ2-1; abundance: .; CDR3aa: CASSEQGGAHYNEQFF
v_gene: TRBV19; j_gene: TRBJ1-1; abundance: .; CDR3aa: CASSSRTGGSLNTEAFF
v_gene: TRBV14; j_gene: TRBJ1-2; abundance: .; CDR3aa: CASSQDRGTGNGYTF
v_gene: TRBV4-2; j_gene: TRBJ2-3; abundance: .; CDR3aa: CASSHSGTSGGGADTQYF
v_gene: TRBV4-1; j_gene: TRBJ2-7; abundance: .; CDR3aa: CASSQGSGTPYEQYF
v_gene: TRBV9; j_gene: TRBJ2-1; abundance: .; CDR3aa: CASSPRGGANYNEQFF
v_gene: TRBV7-9; j_gene: TRBJ2-2; abundance: .; CDR3aa: CASSLKDSNTGELFF
v_gene: TRBV7-3; j_gene: TRBJ2-2; abundance: .; CDR3aa: CASSSNTGELFF
v_gene: TRBV5-1; j_gene: TRBJ2-2; abundance: few; CDR3aa: CASSLKGQGATGELFF
v_gene: TRBV6-5; j_gene: TRBJ2-7; abundance: .; CDR3aa: CASSYSVRGDEQYF
v_gene: TRBV6-5; j_gene: TRBJ2-1; abundance: .; CDR3aa: CASSYAPGRVYNEQFF
v_gene: TRBV27; j_gene: TRBJ2-1; abundance: .; CDR3aa: CASRTGLVNEQFF
v_gene: TRBV4-2; j_gene: TRBJ2-7; abundance: .; CDR3aa: CASSQAREQYF
v_gene: TRBV15; j_gene: TRBJ2-1; abundance: .; CDR3aa: CATSILAGGPNEQFF
v_gene: TRBV15; j_gene: TRBJ1-2; abundance: .; CDR3aa: CATRRAGGNANYGYTF
v_gene: TRBV5-8; j_gene: TRBJ2-7; abundance: .; CDR3aa: CASSLANRDEQYF
v_gene: TRBV2; j_gene: TRBJ2-3; abundance: once; CDR3aa: CASSRKGQGGTDTQYF
v_gene: TRBV21-1; j_gene: TRBJ1-2; abundance: .; CDR3aa: CASSKAGTAQGGYTF
v_gene: TRBV4-3; j_gene: TRBJ2-1; abundance: .; CDR3aa: CASSRVDRSSYNEQFF
v_gene: TRBV9; j_gene: TRBJ1-2; abundance: .; CDR3aa: CASSVAPDRGMDYGYTF
v_gene: TRBV4-3; j_gene: TRBJ1-4; abundance: .; CDR3aa: CASSLARGAGEKLFF
v_gene: TRBV4-3; j_gene: TRBJ2-2; abundance: .; CDR3aa: CASSQDRGDTGELFF
v_gene: TRBV2; j_gene: TRBJ2-3; abundance: .; CDR3aa: CATLVAGGTDTQYF
v_gene: TRBV9; j_gene: TRBJ1-1; abundance: .; CDR3aa: CASSVGGRADEAFF
v_gene: TRBV4-2; j_gene: TRBJ1-1; abundance: .; CDR3aa: CASSQESQGRLNTEAFF
v_gene: TRBV29-1; j_gene: TRBJ2-3; abundance: .; CDR3aa: CSVHPGISTDTQYF
v_gene: TRBV2; j_gene: TRBJ1-1; abundance: .; CDR3aa: CASLQRTEAFF
v_gene: TRBV5-5; j_gene: TRBJ1-2; abundance: .; CDR3aa: CASSHWRGRGGYTF
v_gene: TRBV4-3; j_gene: TRBJ1-4; abundance: .; CDR3aa: CASSRGRGSQKLFF
v_gene: TRBV6-1; j_gene: TRBJ1-2; abundance: .; CDR3aa: CASSEPGQVYGYTF
v_gene: TRBV19; j_gene: TRBJ2-3; abundance: few; CDR3aa: CASSMGQETDTQYF
v_gene: TRBV6-5; j_gene: TRBJ2-5; abundance: .; CDR3aa: CASSDRGWETQYF
v_gene: TRBV6-4; j_gene: TRBJ2-1; abundance: .; CDR3aa: CASSDKGEGEQFF
v_gene: TRBV6-1; j_gene: TRBJ2-3; abundance: .; CDR3aa: CASSVAGATDTQYF
v_gene: TRBV28; j_gene: TRBJ1-6; abundance: .; CDR3aa: CASSFLTGNNSPLHF
v_gene: TRBV6-4; j_gene: TRBJ2-3; abundance: .; CDR3aa: CASSDLAGEDTQYF
v_gene: TRBV29-1; j_gene: TRBJ2-1; abundance: .; CDR3aa: CSVGGNDEQFF
v_gene: TRBV14; j_gene: TRBJ1-1; abundance: .; CDR3aa: CASSLTGSSAEAFF
v_gene: TRBV4-1; j_gene: TRBJ2-3; abundance: .; CDR3aa: CASSPLPSGSSTDTQYF